A selection of T cell receptor beta chains follows, all from one sample in a study of blood T cell repertoires in COVID-19. Some clones are missing from TCRdb's copy, which holds only in-frame ones; the method was immunoSEQ multiplex PCR. The sample contains 80,000 or so clones, roughly 80% of which appear only once. The sequencing input was peripheral blood. The receptors originated from a woman older than 75 with acute or convalescent COVID-19. The CDR3 runs from the conserved cysteine through the conserved F or W. A D gene is named only where the DNA matches it firmly. Clone sizes are given selectively: once, few, many, or a class where the clone is expanded.

D gene	V gene	J gene	clone size	CDR3 DNA	CDR3 protein
.	TRBV11-2	TRBJ1-2	.	TGTGCCAGCAGCTCGAGAGGGTATGGCTACACCTTC	CASSSRGYGYTF
.	TRBV7-2	TRBJ1-1	.	TGTGCCAGCAGCCTCCACCTCAATCGGGGTGCTTTCTTT	CASSLHLNRGAFF
TRBD1	TRBV30	TRBJ1-1	.	TGTGCCTGGAGAGCCTGGGGACAGGGAGACACTGAAGCTTTCTTT	CAWRAWGQGDTEAFF
TRBD1	TRBV4-3	TRBJ1-4	.	TGCGCCAGCAGCCAAGATCGGCCAGGGGGCGCGAATGAAAAACTGTTTTTT	CASSQDRPGGANEKLFF
.	TRBV27	TRBJ1-1	.	TGTGCCAGCAGTTCCACCGCGACAGGGAACACTGAAGCTTTCTTT	CASSSTATGNTEAFF
.	TRBV12-3/TRBV12-4	TRBJ2-3	.	TGTGCCAGCAGGCTAGAAGGGGCGCAGTATTTT	CASRLEGAQYF
TRBD1	TRBV9	TRBJ1-6	.	TGTGCCAGCAGCGCAGTGGACAGGGGCAAGTATTCACCCCTCCACTTT	CASSAVDRGKYSPLHF
.	TRBV7-3	TRBJ1-1	.	TGTGCCAGCAGCTTAGGACGGCCCGGGGACACTGAAGCTTTCTTT	CASSLGRPGDTEAFF
.	TRBV7-2	TRBJ1-2	.	TGTGCCAGCAGCTTAGGAGTGGGCAGGGCCCTTTTTAACTATGGCTACACCTTC	CASSLGVGRALFNYGYTF
.	TRBV19	TRBJ2-3	.	TGTGCCAGTAGTACAGGGTCTACGCAGTATTTT	CASSTGSTQYF
TRBD2	TRBV9	TRBJ2-2	.	TGTGCCAGCAGCCCGCGGGAGGGGACGAACACCGGGGAGCTGTTTTTT	CASSPREGTNTGELFF
.	TRBV4-3	TRBJ1-5	few	TGCGCCAGCAGCCTTATCGGAGGGAATCAGCCCCAGCATTTT	CASSLIGGNQPQHF
.	TRBV30	TRBJ1-5	.	TGTGCCTGGAGTGGACAGGCCACCCAGCCCCAGCATTTT	CAWSGQATQPQHF
TRBD1	TRBV7-2	TRBJ2-5	.	TGTGCCAGCAGCCTAGGGGGCGGACAGGGTCGGGGGACCCAGTACTTC	CASSLGGGQGRGTQYF
.	TRBV5-1	TRBJ2-4	.	TGCGCCAGCAGCTTAACGGGGGAAGCCAAAAACATTCAGTACTTC	CASSLTGEAKNIQYF
.	TRBV27	TRBJ2-7	.	TGTGCCAGCGGTACCGGTTATACCTACGAGCAGTACTTC	CASGTGYTYEQYF
.	TRBV5-1	TRBJ2-7	.	TGCGCCAGCAGCTTGGGTTCCAGAAGCTCGGGGGAGCAGTACTTC	CASSLGSRSSGEQYF
TRBD1	TRBV18	TRBJ2-2	.	TGTGCCAGCTCACCGCTCCGGGACAGGGGAACCGGGGAGCTGTTTTTT	CASSPLRDRGTGELFF
TRBD1	TRBV24-1	TRBJ2-3	.	TGTGCCACCAGTGATTTAGGGACAGGGGGTCAGAGAGATACGCAGTATTTT	CATSDLGTGGQRDTQYF
TRBD2	TRBV28	TRBJ2-7	few	TGTGCCAGCAGTTCCGGGACTAGCCAAGAGCAGTACTTC	CASSSGTSQEQYF
TRBD1	TRBV11-2	TRBJ2-7	.	TGTGCCAGCAGCTTAGGGGGGACAGGGGCCTACGAGCAGTACTTC	CASSLGGTGAYEQYF
.	TRBV20-1	TRBJ2-7	.	TGCAGTGCTAGAGGGCAGGAGGCGCAGTACTTC	CSARGQEAQYF
TRBD1	TRBV7-2	TRBJ2-3	.	TGTGCCAGCAGCCGCACGCCTCGGACAGGGTCCACAGATACGCAGTATTTT	CASSRTPRTGSTDTQYF
.	TRBV28	TRBJ1-2	.	TGTGCCAGCAGTTTGGTCGTGGAGTGGAGTGGCTACACCTTC	CASSLVVEWSGYTF
.	TRBV6-5	TRBJ2-7	once	TGTGCCAGCAGTTACTCTCGGCAGGGCTACGAGCAGTACTTC	CASSYSRQGYEQYF
TRBD1	TRBV6-5	TRBJ2-5	.	TGTGCCAGCAGTTACAGGGGGCGCGGAGAAGAGACCCAGTACTTC	CASSYRGRGEETQYF
.	TRBV6-5	TRBJ2-7	.	TGTGCCAGCAGAGCGGAGGAACAGGGCGAAGGTGAGCAGTACTTC	CASRAEEQGEGEQYF
TRBD2	TRBV7-6	TRBJ2-7	.	TGTGCCAGCAGCTTAGGAGAAGGGACTACCTCAGAGCAGTACTTC	CASSLGEGTTSEQYF
.	TRBV10-3	TRBJ2-3	few	TGTGCCATCAGTGAGTCGGAGTCCGGAACCCGGTATACGCAGTATTTT	CAISESESGTRYTQYF
.	TRBV19	TRBJ2-6	.	TGTGCCAGTAGCCCTTCTGGGGCCAACGTCCTGACTTTC	CASSPSGANVLTF
.	TRBV6-5	TRBJ1-1	.	TGTGCCAGCAGTTTCGTACAGCAGAACACTGAAGCTTTCTTT	CASSFVQQNTEAFF
TRBD2	TRBV10-3	TRBJ2-7	.	TGTGCCATCAGTGAGACAGGACAAAGCCGGGGGGGCGAGCAGTACTTC	CAISETGQSRGGEQYF
TRBD2	TRBV18	TRBJ2-7	.	TGTGCCAGCACGGGGGGCTCCTACGAGCAGTACTTC	CASTGGSYEQYF
TRBD1	TRBV2	TRBJ2-5	.	TGTGCCACAAGGGGGCGCCGGGAGACCCAGTACTTC	CATRGRRETQYF
TRBD1	TRBV25-1	TRBJ2-1	.	TGTGCCAGCAGTGCCGGGACAGGGAGCTACAATGAGCAGTTCTTC	CASSAGTGSYNEQFF
TRBD1	TRBV10-1	TRBJ2-1	once	TGCGCCAGCAGTGCCTCGGACAGGGACTACAATGAGCAGTTCTTC	CASSASDRDYNEQFF
.	TRBV6-1	TRBJ1-1	.	TGTGCCAGCAGTGAAGGGACCCAAGGGGGCACTGAAGCTTTCTTT	CASSEGTQGGTEAFF
TRBD1	TRBV3-1/TRBV3-2	TRBJ1-3	.	TGTGCCAGCAGCCGGGACAGGGTAACTAACACCATATATTTT	CASSRDRVTNTIYF
TRBD2	TRBV7-2	TRBJ2-1	.	TGTGCCAGCAGTCCGGGGGGGGGCTTTCTACATGAGCAGTTCTTC	CASSPGGGFLHEQFF
.	TRBV21-1	TRBJ2-7	.	TGTGCCAGCAGCAAAGAGACGAGACAGACGGCCTACGAGCAGTACTTC	CASSKETRQTAYEQYF
TRBD2	TRBV27	TRBJ2-5	.	TGTGCCAGCAGGCTACTTCCGGGACTAGCGGGGTCTGAGACCCAGTACTTC	CASRLLPGLAGSETQYF
.	TRBV5-4	TRBJ1-6	.	TGTGCCAGCAGCTTGGGCAGGGATAATTCACCCCTCCACTTT	CASSLGRDNSPLHF
.	TRBV3-1/TRBV3-2	TRBJ1-5	.	TGTGCCAGCAGCCAAGGCTGGGGGGGTCAGCCCCAGCATTTT	CASSQGWGGQPQHF
.	TRBV7-9	TRBJ2-5	.	TGTGCCAGCAGCGTAGCGCAGGGTAGGGGAAACTTC	CASSVAQGRGNF
.	TRBV5-4	TRBJ2-5	.	TGTGCCAGCAGCTTGGCGGGTGGGGGCCCCGGCCGGACCCAGTACTTC	CASSLAGGGPGRTQYF
.	TRBV5-4	TRBJ2-1	.	TGTGCCAGCAGACCTCGTACAGGGAGCTCCTACAATGAGCAGTTCTTC	CASRPRTGSSYNEQFF
TRBD1	TRBV19	TRBJ1-1	.	TGTGCCAGTAAGCAGGGGGGCACTGAAGCTTTCTTT	CASKQGGTEAFF
.	TRBV5-4	TRBJ1-2	.	TGTGCCAGCAGCTTGGATATGGGGCACTATGGCTACACCTTC	CASSLDMGHYGYTF
.	TRBV10-2	TRBJ1-5	.	TGCGCCAGCAGTGGGGCTCTGGCCCAGCCCCAGCATTTT	CASSGALAQPQHF
.	TRBV7-9	TRBJ2-3	.	TGTGCCAGCAGCTTAGCGAACCGTTCTAGCGAGCGCACAGATACGCAGTATTTT	CASSLANRSSERTDTQYF
TRBD2	TRBV19	TRBJ2-2	.	TGTGCCAGTATGAAGGGGAAGACTAGCGGGGCTGGGGGCGGGGAGCTGTTTTTT	CASMKGKTSGAGGGELFF